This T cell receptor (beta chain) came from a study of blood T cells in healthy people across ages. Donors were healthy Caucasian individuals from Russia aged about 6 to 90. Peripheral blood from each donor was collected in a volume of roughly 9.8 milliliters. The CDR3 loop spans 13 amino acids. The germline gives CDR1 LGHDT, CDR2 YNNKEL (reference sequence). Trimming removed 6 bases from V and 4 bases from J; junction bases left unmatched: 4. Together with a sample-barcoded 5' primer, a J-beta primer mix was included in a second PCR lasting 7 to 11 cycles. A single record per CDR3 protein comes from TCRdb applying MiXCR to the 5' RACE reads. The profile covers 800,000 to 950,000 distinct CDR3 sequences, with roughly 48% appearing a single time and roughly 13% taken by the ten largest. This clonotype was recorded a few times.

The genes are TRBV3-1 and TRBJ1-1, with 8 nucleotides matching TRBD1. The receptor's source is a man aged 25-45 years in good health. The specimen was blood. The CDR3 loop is CASRRQGITEAFF. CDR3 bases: TGTGCCAGCAGGCGACAGGGGATCACTGAAGCTTTCTTT.